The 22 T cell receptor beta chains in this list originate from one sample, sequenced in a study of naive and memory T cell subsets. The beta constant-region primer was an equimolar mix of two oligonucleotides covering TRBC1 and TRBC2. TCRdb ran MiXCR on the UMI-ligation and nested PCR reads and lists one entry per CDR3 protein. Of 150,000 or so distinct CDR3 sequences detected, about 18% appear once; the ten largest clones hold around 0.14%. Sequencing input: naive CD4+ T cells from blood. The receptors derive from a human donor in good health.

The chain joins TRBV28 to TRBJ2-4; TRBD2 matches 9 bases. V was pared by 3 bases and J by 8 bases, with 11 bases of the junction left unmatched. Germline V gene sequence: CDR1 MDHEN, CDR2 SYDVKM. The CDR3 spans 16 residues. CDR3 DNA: TGTGCCAGCAGTTTTGCGCGGGAGGGTCGGCGGGACATTCAGTACTTC. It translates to CASSFAREGRRDIQYF. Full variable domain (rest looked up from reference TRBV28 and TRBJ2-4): DVKVTQSSRYLVKRTGEKVFLECVQDMDHENMFWYRQDPGLGLRLIYFSYDVKMKEKGDIPEGYSVSREKKERFSLILESASTNQTSMYLCASSFAREGRRDIQYFGAGTRLSVL.

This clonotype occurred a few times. The CDR3 nucleotides are TGTGCCTGTCTAGCGGGAGGGAACAATGAGCAGTTCTTC. Translated: CACLAGGNNEQFF. This chain links TRBV6-6 with TRBJ2-1; TRBD2 aligns across 12 bases. Germline V CDR1 and CDR2: MNHNY, SVGAGI (reference sequence). Unmatched junction bases numbered 4, after V lost 11 bases and J lost 5 bases. CDR3 length: 13 amino acids.

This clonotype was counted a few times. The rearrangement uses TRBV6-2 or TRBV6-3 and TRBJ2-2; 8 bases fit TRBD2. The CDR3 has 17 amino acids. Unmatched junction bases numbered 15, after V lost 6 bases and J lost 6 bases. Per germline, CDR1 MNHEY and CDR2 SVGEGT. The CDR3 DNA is TGTGCCAGCAGCCCCAGCCGGGGGGCGGGAGGCGCCGGGGAGCTGTTTTTT. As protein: CASSPSRGAGGAGELFF.

The CDR3 nucleotides are TGTGCCAGCTCACCAACGGGTCAGCCCCAGCATTTT. Translation gives CASSPTGQPQHF. The chain is built from TRBV18 and TRBJ1-5; D is ambiguous. Germline CDR1 is KGHSH and CDR2 is LQKENI. V was trimmed by 2 bases and J by 6 bases, leaving 5 bases between them. This CDR3 spans 12 amino acids.

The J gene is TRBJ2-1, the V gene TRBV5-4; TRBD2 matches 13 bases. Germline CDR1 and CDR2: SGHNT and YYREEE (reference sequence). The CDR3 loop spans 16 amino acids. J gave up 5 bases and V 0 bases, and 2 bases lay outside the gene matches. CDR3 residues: CASSLGGLAGNNEQFF. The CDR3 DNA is TGTGCCAGCAGCTTGGGGGGACTAGCGGGAAACAATGAGCAGTTCTTC.

The CDR3 spells CATQGASYNEQFF. CDR3 DNA sequence: TGTGCCACTCAGGGGGCCTCCTACAATGAGCAGTTCTTC. The chain couples TRBV19 to TRBJ2-1; 8 bases map to TRBD1. Germline CDR1 LNHDA, CDR2 SQIVND (reference sequence). V shed 10 bases and J 0 bases; nucleotides not matched to a gene: 2. This CDR3 is 13 amino acids long.

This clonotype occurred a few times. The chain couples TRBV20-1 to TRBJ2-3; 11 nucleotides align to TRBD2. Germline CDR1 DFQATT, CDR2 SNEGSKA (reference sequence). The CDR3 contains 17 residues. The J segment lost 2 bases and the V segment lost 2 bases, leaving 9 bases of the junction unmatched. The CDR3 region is CSARLGGTSGITDTQYF. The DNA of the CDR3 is TGCAGTGCTAGATTGGGCGGGACTAGCGGAATCACAGATACGCAGTATTTT.

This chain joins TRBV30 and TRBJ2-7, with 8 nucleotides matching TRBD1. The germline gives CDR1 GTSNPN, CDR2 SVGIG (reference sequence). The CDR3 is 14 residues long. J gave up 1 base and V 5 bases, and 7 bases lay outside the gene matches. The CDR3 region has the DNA TGTGCCTGGCAGGGGGCGGTATATTCCTACGAGCAGTACTTC. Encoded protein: CAWQGAVYSYEQYF.

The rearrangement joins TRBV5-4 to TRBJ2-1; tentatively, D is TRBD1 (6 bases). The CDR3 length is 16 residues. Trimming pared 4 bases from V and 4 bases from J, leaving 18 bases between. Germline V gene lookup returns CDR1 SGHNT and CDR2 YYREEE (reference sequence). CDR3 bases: TGTGCCAGCAGCGCCCCAGGGGCGGGCAGTTACAATGAGCAGTTCTTC. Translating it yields CASSAPGAGSYNEQFF.

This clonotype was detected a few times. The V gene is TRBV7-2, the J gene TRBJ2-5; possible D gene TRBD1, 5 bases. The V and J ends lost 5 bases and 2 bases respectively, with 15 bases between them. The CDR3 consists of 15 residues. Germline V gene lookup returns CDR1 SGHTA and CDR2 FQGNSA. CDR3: CASSQPPGYQETQYF. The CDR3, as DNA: TGTGCCAGCAGCCAACCCCCAGGGTATCAAGAGACCCAGTACTTC.

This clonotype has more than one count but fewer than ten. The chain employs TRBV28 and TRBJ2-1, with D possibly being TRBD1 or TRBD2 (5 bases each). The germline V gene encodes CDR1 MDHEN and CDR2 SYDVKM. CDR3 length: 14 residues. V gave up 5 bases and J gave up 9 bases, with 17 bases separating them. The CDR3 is CASSPTPDGGEQFF. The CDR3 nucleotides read TGTGCCAGCAGTCCTACACCCGATGGGGGTGAGCAGTTCTTC.

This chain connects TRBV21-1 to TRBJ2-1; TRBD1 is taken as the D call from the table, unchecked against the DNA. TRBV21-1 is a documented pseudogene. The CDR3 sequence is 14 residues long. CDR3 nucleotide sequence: TGTGCCAGCAGCGGATCCTCGGGGCACGGTGAGCAGTTCTTC. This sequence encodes CASSGSSGHGEQFF.

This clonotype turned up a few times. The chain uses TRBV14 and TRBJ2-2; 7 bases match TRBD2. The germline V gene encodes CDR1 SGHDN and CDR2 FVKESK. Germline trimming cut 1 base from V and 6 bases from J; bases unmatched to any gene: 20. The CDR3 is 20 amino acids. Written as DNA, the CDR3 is TGTGCCAGCAGCCAAGGTCCCATAGCAGCGCGGGAGTACGTGGCCGGGGAGCTGTTTTTT. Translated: CASSQGPIAAREYVAGELFF.

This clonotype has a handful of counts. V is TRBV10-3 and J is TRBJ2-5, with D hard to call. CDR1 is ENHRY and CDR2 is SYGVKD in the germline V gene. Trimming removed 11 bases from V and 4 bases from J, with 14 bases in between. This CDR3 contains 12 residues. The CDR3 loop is CAHRKEGETQYF. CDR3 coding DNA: TGTGCCCACCGAAAGGAAGGAGAGACCCAGTACTTC.

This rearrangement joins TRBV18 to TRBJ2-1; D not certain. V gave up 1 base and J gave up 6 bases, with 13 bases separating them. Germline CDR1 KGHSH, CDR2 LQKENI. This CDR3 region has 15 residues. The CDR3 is CASSPQETYGNEQFF. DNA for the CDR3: TGTGCCAGCTCACCACAAGAAACCTACGGCAATGAGCAGTTCTTC.

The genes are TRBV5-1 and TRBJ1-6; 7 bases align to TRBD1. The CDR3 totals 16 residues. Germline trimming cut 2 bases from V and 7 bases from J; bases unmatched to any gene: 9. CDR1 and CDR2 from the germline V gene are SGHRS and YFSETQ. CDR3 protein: CASSFGTDLGNSPLHF. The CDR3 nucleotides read TGCGCCAGCAGCTTCGGGACAGACCTGGGGAATTCACCCCTCCACTTT. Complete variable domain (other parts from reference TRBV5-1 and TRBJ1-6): KAGVTQTPRYLIKTRGQQVTLSCSPISGHRSVSWYQQTPGQGLQFLFEYFSETQRNKGNFPGRFSGRQFSNSRSEMNVSTLELGDSALYLCASSFGTDLGNSPLHFGNGTRLTVT.

CDR3 sequence: CSARGASAGPTEAFF. The CDR3 nucleotides read TGCAGTGCTAGAGGGGCATCGGCGGGACCGACTGAAGCTTTCTTT. The V and J genes are TRBV20-1 and TRBJ1-1; D might be TRBD1 (5 bases). Trimming cost V 1 base and J 5 bases, with 17 bases left between them. The CDR3 consists of 15 residues. Germline loops: CDR1 DFQATT, CDR2 SNEGSKA (reference sequence).

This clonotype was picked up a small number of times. The CDR3 spells CAISDDYSYEQYF. The CDR3, as DNA: TGTGCCATCAGTGACGACTACTCCTACGAGCAGTACTTC. The chain employs TRBV10-3 and TRBJ2-7; perhaps TRBD2 as D (5 bases). V was shortened by 3 bases and J by 0 bases, with 6 bases between the two germline ends. Germline loops: CDR1 ENHRY, CDR2 SYGVKD. This CDR3 is built from 13 residues.

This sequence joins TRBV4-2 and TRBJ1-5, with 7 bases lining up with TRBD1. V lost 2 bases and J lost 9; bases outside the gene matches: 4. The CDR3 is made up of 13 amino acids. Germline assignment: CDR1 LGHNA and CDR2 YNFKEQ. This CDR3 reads CASSQTGVWPQHF. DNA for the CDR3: TGTGCCAGCAGCCAAACAGGGGTCTGGCCCCAGCATTTT.

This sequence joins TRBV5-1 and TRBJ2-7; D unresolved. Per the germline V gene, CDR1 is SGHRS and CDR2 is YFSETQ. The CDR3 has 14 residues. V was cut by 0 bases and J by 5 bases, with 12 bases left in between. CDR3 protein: CASSLAVGRNEQYF. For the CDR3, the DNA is TGCGCCAGCAGCTTGGCGGTAGGTAGGAACGAGCAGTACTTC.

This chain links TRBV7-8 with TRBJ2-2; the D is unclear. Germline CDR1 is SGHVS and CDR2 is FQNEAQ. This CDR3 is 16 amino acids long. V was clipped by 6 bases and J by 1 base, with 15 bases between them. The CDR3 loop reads CASRVRFRKNTGELFF. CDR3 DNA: TGTGCCAGCAGGGTTCGGTTCAGAAAGAACACCGGGGAGCTGTTTTTT.

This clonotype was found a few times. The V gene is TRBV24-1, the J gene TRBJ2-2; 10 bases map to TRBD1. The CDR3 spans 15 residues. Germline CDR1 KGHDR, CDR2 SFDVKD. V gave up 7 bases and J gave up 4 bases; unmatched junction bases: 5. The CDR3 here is CATSTGTGVTGELFF. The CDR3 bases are TGTGCCACCAGCACCGGGACAGGGGTCACCGGGGAGCTGTTTTTT.